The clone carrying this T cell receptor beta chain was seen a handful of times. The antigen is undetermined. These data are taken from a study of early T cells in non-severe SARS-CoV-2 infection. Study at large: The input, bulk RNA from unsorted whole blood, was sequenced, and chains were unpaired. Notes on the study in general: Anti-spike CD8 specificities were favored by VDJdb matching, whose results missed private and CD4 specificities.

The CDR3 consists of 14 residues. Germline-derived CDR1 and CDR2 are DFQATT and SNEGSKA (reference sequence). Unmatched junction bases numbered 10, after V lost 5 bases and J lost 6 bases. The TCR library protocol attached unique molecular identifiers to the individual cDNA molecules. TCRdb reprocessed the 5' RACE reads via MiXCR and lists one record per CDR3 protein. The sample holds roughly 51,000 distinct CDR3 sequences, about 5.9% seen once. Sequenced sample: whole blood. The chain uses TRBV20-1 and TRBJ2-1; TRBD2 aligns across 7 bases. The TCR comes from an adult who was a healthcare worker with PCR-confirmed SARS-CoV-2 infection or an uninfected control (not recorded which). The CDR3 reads CSASQGLPSNEQFF. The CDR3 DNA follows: TGCAGTGCTTCGCAGGGACTACCTTCCAATGAGCAGTTCTTC.